The sample holds a few counts of the clone carrying this TCR beta chain. The antigen remains undetermined. CDR1 and CDR2 from the germline V gene are LGHNA and YNFKEQ. V lost 1 base, J lost 4 bases, and 4 bases stayed unmatched. This CDR3 is 14 amino acids long. Libraries were prepared by immunoSEQ multiplex PCR; TCRdb keeps only in-frame clonotypes and omits some of them. The sample records around 150,000 clones, more than 85% being singletons. The sample belongs to a study of T cell responses to AZD1222 COVID-19 vaccine. Broader study findings: No repertoire was sampled before or during the peak T cell response, only after it. Spike-wide vaccine-associated CD4 TCRs dominated at 160-218 and 743-854. Donor demographics were predominantly white British with a female majority; clonal diversity may be underestimated.

Doses given second, at about 4 or about 12 weeks, were pooled. This TCR was recovered from an adult who received the AZD1222 COVID-19 vaccine. The sample here was peripheral blood, taken 28 days after the second AZD1222 dose. The V and J genes are TRBV4-2 and TRBJ2-7, with 7 bases that match TRBD2. CDR3 residues: CASSQVSGEYEQYF. In nucleotides, the CDR3 is TGTGCCAGCAGCCAAGTCAGCGGGGAATACGAGCAGTACTTC.